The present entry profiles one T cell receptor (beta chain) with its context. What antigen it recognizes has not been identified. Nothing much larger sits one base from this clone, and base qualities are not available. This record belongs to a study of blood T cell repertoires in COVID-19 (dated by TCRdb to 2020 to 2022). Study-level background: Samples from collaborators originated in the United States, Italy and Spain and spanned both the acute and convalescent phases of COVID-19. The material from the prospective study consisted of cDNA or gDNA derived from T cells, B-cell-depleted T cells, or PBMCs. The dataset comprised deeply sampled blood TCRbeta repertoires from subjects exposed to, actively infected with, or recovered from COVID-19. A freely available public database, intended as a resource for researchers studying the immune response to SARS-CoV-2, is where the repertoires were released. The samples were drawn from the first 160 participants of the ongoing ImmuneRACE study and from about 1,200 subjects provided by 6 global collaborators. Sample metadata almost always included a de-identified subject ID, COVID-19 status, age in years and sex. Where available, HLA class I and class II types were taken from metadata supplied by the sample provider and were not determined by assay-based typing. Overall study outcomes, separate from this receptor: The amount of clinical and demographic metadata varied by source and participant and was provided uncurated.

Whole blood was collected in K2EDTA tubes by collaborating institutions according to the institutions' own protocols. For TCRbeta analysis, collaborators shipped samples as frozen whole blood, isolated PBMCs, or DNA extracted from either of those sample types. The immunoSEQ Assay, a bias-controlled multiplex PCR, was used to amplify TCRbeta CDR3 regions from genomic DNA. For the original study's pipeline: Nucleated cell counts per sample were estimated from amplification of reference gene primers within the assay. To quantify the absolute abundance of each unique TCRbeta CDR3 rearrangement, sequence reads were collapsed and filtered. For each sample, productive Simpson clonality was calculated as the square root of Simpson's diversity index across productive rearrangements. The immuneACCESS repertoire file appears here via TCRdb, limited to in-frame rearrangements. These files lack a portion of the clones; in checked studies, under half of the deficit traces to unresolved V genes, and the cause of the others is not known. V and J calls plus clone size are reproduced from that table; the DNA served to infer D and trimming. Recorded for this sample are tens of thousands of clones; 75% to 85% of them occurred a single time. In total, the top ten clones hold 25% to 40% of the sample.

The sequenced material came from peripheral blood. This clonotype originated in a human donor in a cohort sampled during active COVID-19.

The CDR3 sequence is CASSNNRGHGEQYF. Read as DNA, the sequence is TGTGCCAGCAGTAATAACAGGGGGCATGGTGAGCAGTACTTC. Rearrangement joined TRBV6-5 to TRBJ2-7, with 9 junctional bases fitting TRBD1. Based on the germline V gene, the CDR1 and CDR2 sequences are MNHEY and SVGAGI. V trim: 5 bases; J trim: 7 bases; unmatched bases: 9. The CDR3, from cysteine to phenylalanine, totals 14 residues. Solely the CDR3 DNA is kept, with 42 bases framed from the first base.